These T cell receptor beta chains were read from a single sample in a study of T-cell reconstitution after alpha-beta-depleted transplantation in children. TCRdb recomputed calls from the PCR reads with MiXCR, one row per CDR3 protein. Of 200,000 to 300,000 distinct CDR3 sequences listed, 9.5% to 15% are singletons. Source: PBMCs from the stem cell graft donor, taken from the stem cell graft. These receptors all come from a human donor who donated a stem cell graft to a child with acute lymphoblastic leukemia. Both conserved end residues are part of each CDR3. Fields, in order: CDR3 length, D gene, J gene, clone size, V gene, CDR3 DNA, CDR3 protein. A D gene is named only where the DNA matches it firmly. Rows give clone size only sometimes, using once, few, many, or a class for an expanded clone.

15 NA TRBJ2-7 many TRBV7-8 TGTGCCAGCAGCTCCAACTTGGGCAGGGTGGACGAGCAGTACTTC CASSSNLGRVDEQYF
15 TRBD2 TRBJ2-7 NA TRBV5-1 TGCGCCAGCAGTCCCACACGGGGGGGTATCATGGAGCAGTACTTC CASSPTRGGIMEQYF
14 NA TRBJ2-1 many TRBV9 TGTGCCAGCAGCGATGATACAGGGTACAATGAGCAGTTCTTC CASSDDTGYNEQFF
13 NA TRBJ2-5 NA TRBV5-1 TGCGCCAGCAGCTTGAGGGGGACGGAGACCCAGTACTTC CASSLRGTETQYF
15 NA TRBJ2-3 many TRBV7-2 TGTGCCAGCAACGAGGGGGGCCTTAGCACAGATACGCAGTATTTT CASNEGGLSTDTQYF
13 NA TRBJ1-2 many TRBV5-6 TGTGCCAGCAGCGCGGGACGGAACTATGGCTACACCTTC CASSAGRNYGYTF
15 NA TRBJ2-7 many TRBV20-1 TGCAGTGCCAATCGTCCGGGATCCTCTAGTCACGAGCAGTACTTC CSANRPGSSSHEQYF
13 NA TRBJ2-3 many TRBV6-2/TRBV6-3 TGTGCCAGCAGTTACCGTCGGACAGATACGCAGTATTTT CASSYRRTDTQYF
14 NA TRBJ2-1 NA TRBV24-1 TGTGCCACCAGTGACTCTGGGAGATACAATGAGCAGTTCTTC CATSDSGRYNEQFF
12 NA TRBJ1-2 NA TRBV20-1 TGCAGTGCCCCCTCTGGTAACTATGGCTACACCTTC CSAPSGNYGYTF
13 NA TRBJ1-1 many TRBV9 TGTGCCAGCAGCGAGGGGAGTCACACTGAAGCTTTCTTT CASSEGSHTEAFF
15 NA TRBJ1-3 many TRBV18 TGTGCCAGCTCACCTTACGAGGCTCCTGGAAACACCATATATTTT CASSPYEAPGNTIYF
14 TRBD2 TRBJ2-3 many TRBV20-1 TGCAGTGCTAGAGTCGATCCGCGGGAGGATACGCAGTATTTT CSARVDPREDTQYF
14 TRBD2 TRBJ2-3 few TRBV29-1 TGCAGCGTTCTACTAGCGGGAGGCACAGATACGCAGTATTTT CSVLLAGGTDTQYF
16 NA TRBJ2-7 many TRBV27 TGTGCCAGCAGTTTATCAGGTGCCTATAGCTCCTACGAGCAGTACTTC CASSLSGAYSSYEQYF
13 NA TRBJ1-5 many TRBV6-2/TRBV6-3 TGTGCCAGCAGCCCGGACAGCAATCAGCCCCAGCATTTT CASSPDSNQPQHF
16 NA TRBJ1-1 many TRBV6-5 TGTGCCAGCAGTACCTATCGAACAGGGCCAGTATCGGAAGCTTTCTTT CASSTYRTGPVSEAFF
16 NA TRBJ2-2 many TRBV6-5 TGTGCCAGCAGTTACGTCTTTACAGGTGTATCCGGGGAGCTGTTTTTT CASSYVFTGVSGELFF
14 NA TRBJ2-2 many TRBV7-2 TGTGCCAGCAGCTTGAACGGGAACACCGGGGAGCTGTTTTTT CASSLNGNTGELFF
14 NA TRBJ1-1 many TRBV6-1 TGTGCCAGCAGTGAATGGGGTTCTTTCGGTGAAGCTTTCTTT CASSEWGSFGEAFF
12 TRBD1 TRBJ2-1 many TRBV6-2/TRBV6-3 TGTGCCAGCAGGAAGACAGGGAGAGGGCAGTTCTTC CASRKTGRGQFF
16 NA TRBJ1-4 many TRBV20-1 TGCAGTGCTAGACCTACAGCGGGGGACATTTATGAAAAACTGTTTTTT CSARPTAGDIYEKLFF
15 TRBD1 TRBJ2-1 many TRBV6-4 TGTGCCAGCAGCCCGGGACAGGGGAAATACAATGAGCAGTTCTTC CASSPGQGKYNEQFF
15 NA TRBJ1-4 few TRBV4-3 TGCGCCAGCAGCCAAGAGGGGGGTCGGGAAGAAAAACTGTTTTTT CASSQEGGREEKLFF
16 TRBD1 TRBJ2-2 many TRBV27 TGTGCCAGCAGTTTGGGGACAGGGGCGAACACCGGGGAGCTGTTTTTT CASSLGTGANTGELFF
11 NA TRBJ2-2 many TRBV29-1 TGCAGCGTTCATAAAACCGGGGAGCTGTTTTTT CSVHKTGELFF
16 NA TRBJ2-5 many TRBV4-3 TGCGCCAGCAGCGGAACCTACCGGGGACATTTTGAGACCCAGTACTTC CASSGTYRGHFETQYF
13 NA TRBJ2-7 NA TRBV7-2 TGTGCCAGCAGGGGAGACAGCTCCTACGAGCAGTACTTC CASRGDSSYEQYF
15 TRBD1 TRBJ2-2 many TRBV3-1 TGTGCCAGCAGCCAACAGGGGGCGGACACCGGGGAGCTGTTTTTT CASSQQGADTGELFF
16 TRBD1 TRBJ2-3 many TRBV20-1 TGCAGTGCTAGACTCATATGGGGACAGTACACAGATACGCAGTATTTT CSARLIWGQYTDTQYF
14 NA TRBJ1-1 many TRBV29-1 TGCAGCGTTGAAACGTCAGCGCAGAACACTGAAGCTTTCTTT CSVETSAQNTEAFF
15 NA TRBJ2-5 many TRBV7-8 TGTGCCAGCAGCTTAGAGGGGGGGAGGGCAGAGACCCAGTACTTC CASSLEGGRAETQYF